A selection of T cell receptor beta chains follows, all from one sample in a study of blood T cell repertoires in COVID-19. The assay was immunoSEQ multiplex PCR, and TCRdb's table has in-frame clones only and misses some. This sample has about 90,000 clones, with around 92% found just once. Sequencing used peripheral blood. These receptors were taken from a man in his fifties or sixties with COVID-19, enrolled during active disease. The CDR3 runs from the conserved cysteine through the conserved F or W. The D gene is left open where the match is weak. Expanded clones are given a class, and other clones once, few, many or no size at all.

>.|.|TRBV20-1|10|TRBJ1-1
CSARDHRAFF
TGCAGTGCTAGAGATCACAGAGCTTTCTTT
>.|.|TRBV4-2|16|TRBJ2-2
CASSPQGAGDTGELFF
TGTGCCAGCAGTCCCCAGGGGGCGGGGGACACCGGGGAGCTGTTTTTT
>.|TRBD1|TRBV4-1|15|TRBJ1-2
CASSQQDRAPYGYTF
TGCGCCAGCAGCCAGCAGGACAGGGCCCCCTATGGCTACACCTTC
>.|.|TRBV19|15|TRBJ2-3
CASSISYRVADTQYF
TGTGCCAGTAGTATTAGCTACAGGGTAGCAGATACGCAGTATTTT
>.|TRBD1|TRBV2|18|TRBJ1-5
CASSEVYSKGQAGQPQHF
TGTGCCAGCAGTGAAGTCTATTCTAAGGGACAGGCGGGGCAGCCCCAGCATTTT
>.|.|TRBV28|18|TRBJ2-3
CASSSPPRTQRRIDTQYF
TGTGCCAGCAGTTCACCCCCCCGGACTCAACGGCGCATAGATACGCAGTATTTT
>once|TRBD2|TRBV4-2|14|TRBJ2-5
CASSRVAGEETQYF
TGTGCCAGCAGCCGAGTAGCGGGGGAAGAGACCCAGTACTTC
>.|.|TRBV12-5|14|TRBJ1-2
CASGPSVHGNGYTF
TGTGCTAGTGGTCCATCCGTTCACGGTAATGGCTACACCTTC
>few|.|TRBV2|17|TRBJ2-1
CASSDGRTDSSYNEQFF
TGTGCCAGCAGTGACGGACGGACGGACAGCTCCTACAATGAGCAGTTCTTC
>.|.|TRBV7-9|14|TRBJ2-2
CASSLVASVGELFF
TGTGCCAGCAGCTTAGTAGCTAGCGTCGGGGAGCTGTTTTTT
>.|TRBD2|TRBV7-2|16|TRBJ2-2
CASSLAPGGFAGELFF
TGTGCCAGCAGCTTAGCCCCGGGAGGGTTTGCCGGGGAGCTGTTTTTT
>.|.|TRBV6-2/TRBV6-3|12|TRBJ2-3
CASSLARYTQYF
TGTGCCAGCAGTTTGGCTAGATATACGCAGTATTTT
>.|.|TRBV5-1|16|TRBJ1-2
CASSSAGSGGALGYTF
TGCGCCAGCAGCTCCGCCGGCTCGGGGGGGGCTCTTGGCTACACCTTC
>.|TRBD1|TRBV2|14|TRBJ1-5
CASSARPGGQPQHF
TGTGCCAGCAGTGCAAGACCAGGGGGTCAGCCCCAGCATTTT
>.|.|TRBV30|14|TRBJ1-6
CAWQRTDYNSPLHF
TGTGCCTGGCAACGGACAGATTATAATTCACCCCTCCACTTT
>.|.|TRBV19|15|TRBJ1-2
CASSIRLEGSNGYTF
TGTGCCAGTAGTATCCGGCTGGAGGGATCGAATGGCTACACCTTC
>.|.|TRBV18|14|TRBJ2-2
CASSSRTNTGELFF
TGTGCCAGCTCATCTAGGACGAACACCGGGGAGCTGTTTTTT
>many|.|TRBV6-2/TRBV6-3|13|TRBJ2-2
CASSFSDTGELFF
TGTGCCAGCAGTTTTTCGGACACCGGGGAGCTGTTTTTT
>.|TRBD2|TRBV4-3|15|TRBJ2-5
CASSQERLAQETQYF
TGCGCCAGCAGCCAGGAACGACTAGCCCAAGAGACCCAGTACTTC
>.|.|TRBV28|12|TRBJ1-1
CALRGGGTEAFF
TGTGCCCTCCGGGGGGGCGGCACTGAAGCTTTCTTT
>.|.|TRBV3-1/TRBV3-2|13|TRBJ1-2
CASSRAWGEDYTF
TGTGCCAGCAGCCGGGCTTGGGGGGAAGACTACACCTTC
>.|.|TRBV30|16|TRBJ1-2
CAWSPMWQGQNYGYTF
TGTGCCTGGAGCCCTATGTGGCAGGGGCAGAACTATGGCTACACCTTC
>.|.|TRBV4-3|13|TRBJ2-1
CASSQEQHNEQFF
TGCGCCAGCAGCCAAGAACAACACAATGAGCAGTTCTTC
>.|.|TRBV5-4|16|TRBJ2-2
CASREGERGNTGELFF
TGTGCCAGCAGGGAGGGGGAGCGGGGGAACACCGGGGAGCTGTTTTTT
>.|TRBD1|TRBV28|20|TRBJ2-4
CASSSLPLLDRLVAKNIQYF
TGTGCCAGCAGTTCCCTACCTCTATTGGACAGGCTAGTAGCCAAAAACATTCAGTACTTC
>.|TRBD2|TRBV30|17|TRBJ2-1
CAWSREPSGGTSGEQFF
TGTGCCTGGAGTCGGGAGCCTAGCGGGGGGACGAGCGGTGAGCAGTTCTTC
>.|.|TRBV5-1|15|TRBJ2-7
CASRQRTGKAYEQYF
TGCGCCAGCAGGCAACGAACAGGGAAAGCCTACGAGCAGTACTTC
>.|TRBD1|TRBV27|15|TRBJ1-2
CASRFTGQKNYGYTF
TGTGCCAGCAGATTCACGGGACAGAAAAACTATGGCTACACCTTC
>.|TRBD1|TRBV7-8|13|TRBJ1-6
CASCGQVDSPLHF
TGTGCCAGCTGCGGACAGGTCGATTCACCCCTCCACTTT
>.|.|TRBV7-2|16|TRBJ1-4
CASSSYRGATNEKLFF
TGTGCCAGCAGCTCCTATCGCGGGGCAACTAATGAAAAACTGTTTTTT
>.|.|TRBV9|14|TRBJ2-7
CASSVGGFSYEQYF
TGTGCCAGCAGCGTAGGAGGGTTCTCCTACGAGCAGTACTTC
>.|TRBD1|TRBV10-3|14|TRBJ1-2
CAISATGLSYGYTF
TGTGCCATCAGTGCGACAGGGTTAAGCTATGGCTACACCTTC
>few|.|TRBV11-1|13|TRBJ1-2
CASSSYPMHGYTF
TGTGCCAGCAGCTCCTATCCCATGCATGGCTACACCTTC
>.|TRBD1|TRBV28|14|TRBJ2-3
CASADRVTADTQYF
TGTGCCAGCGCCGACAGGGTTACCGCAGATACGCAGTATTTT
>.|TRBD2|TRBV7-3|16|TRBJ2-3
CASSSGTSGSTDTQYF
TGTGCCAGCAGCTCAGGGACTAGCGGGAGCACAGATACGCAGTATTTT
>.|.|TRBV3-1/TRBV3-2|13|TRBJ1-2
CASGPGFSYGYTF
TGTGCCAGCGGGCCGGGATTTAGCTATGGCTACACCTTC
>.|.|TRBV9|16|TRBJ1-3
CASSAEGGPSGNTIYF
TGTGCCAGCAGCGCCGAAGGGGGTCCCTCTGGAAACACCATATATTTT
>.|.|TRBV5-1|13|TRBJ2-5
CASSSRGGETQYF
TGCGCCAGCAGCTCCAGGGGTGGGGAGACCCAGTACTTC
>.|TRBD1|TRBV7-3|12|TRBJ2-7
CASSASGTGQYF
TGTGCCAGCAGCGCCTCCGGGACAGGGCAGTACTTC
>.|.|TRBV11-2|14|TRBJ1-2
CASSLAGQGYGDTF
TGTGCCAGCAGCTTAGCCGGGCAGGGGTATGGAGACACCTTC
>.|.|TRBV5-8|15|TRBJ1-4
CASSPYRQEGEKLFF
TGTGCCAGCAGCCCGTATAGGCAGGAGGGTGAAAAACTGTTTTTT
>.|.|TRBV5-6|15|TRBJ1-2
CASSLGREFSYGYTF
TGTGCCAGCAGCTTGGGACGGGAGTTTAGCTATGGCTACACCTTC
>.|.|TRBV4-3|16|TRBJ1-3
CASSQDPAVTGNTIYF
TGCGCCAGCAGCCAAGACCCTGCAGTCACTGGAAACACCATATATTTT
>.|TRBD1|TRBV7-2|15|TRBJ2-3
CASSLLNRGLDTQYF
TGTGCCAGCAGCTTATTGAACAGGGGGCTAGATACGCAGTATTTT
>few|.|TRBV3-1/TRBV3-2|14|TRBJ1-2
CASSQDAGSYGYTF
TGTGCCAGCAGCCAAGACGCCGGGTCCTATGGCTACACCTTC
>.|TRBD1|TRBV18|15|TRBJ1-1
CASSPRTGGGTEAFF
TGTGCCAGCTCACCAAGAACAGGGGGCGGCACTGAAGCTTTCTTT
>.|TRBD2|TRBV7-9|14|TRBJ2-1
CASSFRGGRNEQFF
TGTGCCAGCAGCTTTCGGGGGGGCCGAAATGAGCAGTTCTTC
>many|.|TRBV7-2|14|TRBJ1-2
CASSSGTSQDGYTF
TGTGCCAGCAGCTCCGGGACTTCTCAGGATGGCTACACCTTC
>.|TRBD2|TRBV10-2|11|TRBJ2-3
CASRGGDTQYF
TGCGCCAGCCGGGGGGGAGATACGCAGTATTTT
>.|TRBD1|TRBV9|14|TRBJ2-7
CASSVGTAPYEQYF
TGTGCCAGCAGCGTCGGGACAGCTCCCTACGAGCAGTACTTC
>.|TRBD1|TRBV19|12|TRBJ2-4
CASPPGQEPQYF
TGTGCCAGCCCGCCGGGACAGGAGCCTCAGTACTTC
>.|TRBD2|TRBV15|19|TRBJ2-2
CATSRPLRGGYTSGGELFF
TGTGCCACCAGCAGACCACTCCGCGGGGGGTACACATCCGGCGGGGAGCTGTTTTTT
>.|TRBD2|TRBV29-1|14|TRBJ2-3
CSVELAGGLDTQYF
TGCAGCGTTGAACTAGCGGGGGGGCTTGATACGCAGTATTTT
>.|TRBD1|TRBV5-1|15|TRBJ2-7
CASSSPDRVLHEQYF
TGCGCCAGCAGCTCCCCGGACAGGGTTTTACACGAGCAGTACTTC
>.|TRBD2|TRBV4-1|16|TRBJ2-1
CASSHMTSGAYNEQFF
TGCGCCAGCAGCCATATGACTAGCGGGGCATACAATGAGCAGTTCTTC
>.|TRBD1|TRBV19|16|TRBJ2-5
CASSFNIGGQQETQYF
TGTGCCAGTAGTTTCAATATTGGGGGACAGCAAGAGACCCAGTACTTC
>.|.|TRBV29-1|13|TRBJ1-5
CSAADRDNQPQHF
TGCAGCGCCGCGGACAGAGACAATCAGCCCCAGCATTTT
>once|TRBD2|TRBV20-1|16|TRBJ2-7
CSASPLAGDGEYEQYF
TGCAGTGCTAGTCCCTTAGCGGGGGACGGGGAATACGAGCAGTACTTC
>.|.|TRBV9|14|TRBJ1-2
CASSVEQAPYGYTF
TGTGCCAGCAGCGTAGAACAGGCTCCCTATGGCTACACCTTC
>.|.|TRBV30|15|TRBJ1-1
CAWSSSRGILTEAFF
TGTGCCTGGAGCTCGTCCAGGGGAATCTTAACTGAAGCTTTCTTT